The rows below give T cell receptor beta chains drawn from one sample of a study of PD-L1 blockade in urothelial cancer. Clones were read by immunoSEQ multiplex PCR, and TCRdb kept only the in-frame ones, dropping some. The repertoire consists of about 38,000 clones, with less than 90% occurring once and the leading ten covering roughly a quarter. The sequences come from PBMCs, collected around atezolizumab (anti-PD-L1) treatment. The receptors stem from a man aged 55 to 69 with urothelial cancer. CDR3s include the opening cysteine and the closing phenylalanine or tryptophan. Each record gives: CDR3 DNA, CDR3 protein, V gene, D gene, J gene, clone size. A D gene is named only where the DNA matches it firmly. Only some rows state a clone size, as once, few, many or a class for expanded clones.

CDR3nt: TGTGCCAGCAGGACTAGCGGGTACAATGAGCAGTTCTTC; CDR3aa: CASRTSGYNEQFF; v_gene: TRBV6-6; d_gene: TRBD2; j_gene: TRBJ2-1; abundance: few
CDR3nt: TGCGCCAGCAGCCGGGACAGGGCTGGGGCTCAGCCCCAGCATTTT; CDR3aa: CASSRDRAGAQPQHF; v_gene: TRBV4-3; d_gene: TRBD1; j_gene: TRBJ1-5; abundance: NA
CDR3nt: TGTGCCATCAGTGGCAGCGTGGCAGGCTACACCTTC; CDR3aa: CAISGSVAGYTF; v_gene: TRBV10-3; d_gene: NA; j_gene: TRBJ1-2; abundance: NA
CDR3nt: TGTGCCAGTAGTATTGGGTTCGTCCGGGCAGGGAAATACGAGCAGTACTTC; CDR3aa: CASSIGFVRAGKYEQYF; v_gene: TRBV19; d_gene: NA; j_gene: TRBJ2-7; abundance: NA
CDR3nt: TGTGCCAGCAGCTTGGACCGGTGGAGCACTGAAGCTTTCTTT; CDR3aa: CASSLDRWSTEAFF; v_gene: TRBV5-4; d_gene: NA; j_gene: TRBJ1-1; abundance: once
CDR3nt: TGTGCCAGTAGGCCACAGGGGAGGAACACCGGGGAGCTGTTTTTT; CDR3aa: CASRPQGRNTGELFF; v_gene: TRBV19; d_gene: TRBD1; j_gene: TRBJ2-2; abundance: NA
CDR3nt: TGTGCCATCAGTGAGTCCGGGAGCACTGAAGCTTTCTTT; CDR3aa: CAISESGSTEAFF; v_gene: TRBV10-3; d_gene: NA; j_gene: TRBJ1-1; abundance: NA
CDR3nt: TGCGCCAGCAGCTTGGCAACAGGGGTGACTGGAAACACCATATATTTT; CDR3aa: CASSLATGVTGNTIYF; v_gene: TRBV5-1; d_gene: TRBD1; j_gene: TRBJ1-3; abundance: NA
CDR3nt: TGTGCCAGCAGCTTCAGAAAAAATACCCGGGACAGGGTCTACGAGCAGTACTTC; CDR3aa: CASSFRKNTRDRVYEQYF; v_gene: TRBV7-6; d_gene: TRBD1; j_gene: TRBJ2-7; abundance: NA
CDR3nt: TGCGCCAGCAGCTTGGGGCCCCGGGTCGTGGATGGCTACACCTTC; CDR3aa: CASSLGPRVVDGYTF; v_gene: TRBV5-1; d_gene: NA; j_gene: TRBJ1-2; abundance: once
CDR3nt: TGTGCCAGCAGCAAAGCCGTCGGACAGGCGAACACTGAAGCTTTCTTT; CDR3aa: CASSKAVGQANTEAFF; v_gene: TRBV7-3; d_gene: TRBD1; j_gene: TRBJ1-1; abundance: NA
CDR3nt: TGTGCCAGTAGTCGCGGGACAGGGTCCTACGAGCAGTACTTC; CDR3aa: CASSRGTGSYEQYF; v_gene: TRBV19; d_gene: TRBD1; j_gene: TRBJ2-7; abundance: NA
CDR3nt: TGTGCCAGTTCCCGACAGACCAGACCAGACAATGAGCAGTTCTTC; CDR3aa: CASSRQTRPDNEQFF; v_gene: TRBV6-6; d_gene: NA; j_gene: TRBJ2-1; abundance: NA
CDR3nt: TGTGCCAGCGGGGAGGACCTCAATCAGCCCCAGCATTTT; CDR3aa: CASGEDLNQPQHF; v_gene: TRBV2; d_gene: NA; j_gene: TRBJ1-5; abundance: NA
CDR3nt: TGTGCCTCCTCCCGACGGAGCTCCTACGAGCAGTACTTC; CDR3aa: CASSRRSSYEQYF; v_gene: TRBV30; d_gene: NA; j_gene: TRBJ2-7; abundance: NA
CDR3nt: TGTGCCAGCAGTGAAGCGAGAAGCCTAGCGGCTGGGGAGCAGTTCTTC; CDR3aa: CASSEARSLAAGEQFF; v_gene: TRBV2; d_gene: TRBD2; j_gene: TRBJ2-1; abundance: NA
CDR3nt: TGTGCCAGCAGCCAACCCGGGACAGGGTCTTCACCCCTCCACTTT; CDR3aa: CASSQPGTGSSPLHF; v_gene: TRBV5-4; d_gene: TRBD1; j_gene: TRBJ1-6; abundance: few
CDR3nt: TGTGCCAGCAGCGCGACAGGGGGGGGGCGCGAGCAGTACTTC; CDR3aa: CASSATGGGREQYF; v_gene: TRBV9; d_gene: TRBD1; j_gene: TRBJ2-7; abundance: NA
CDR3nt: TGTGCCAGCAGCTCCGGGACAGACAGACTAGGGGATGAAGCTTTCTTT; CDR3aa: CASSSGTDRLGDEAFF; v_gene: TRBV5-6; d_gene: TRBD1; j_gene: TRBJ1-1; abundance: NA
CDR3nt: TGTGCCAGCAGTGACCAAGCCCGGGATCCGAGCGTGATTAACTATGGCTACACCTTC; CDR3aa: CASSDQARDPSVINYGYTF; v_gene: TRBV6-1; d_gene: NA; j_gene: TRBJ1-2; abundance: once
CDR3nt: TGTGCCAGCAGTGAAGCCCGGACAGGGCACGAGCAGTACTTC; CDR3aa: CASSEARTGHEQYF; v_gene: TRBV2; d_gene: TRBD1; j_gene: TRBJ2-7; abundance: NA
CDR3nt: TGTGCCAGCAGTTACTCGACAACAGGGGATGAGCAGTTCTTC; CDR3aa: CASSYSTTGDEQFF; v_gene: TRBV6-5; d_gene: TRBD1; j_gene: TRBJ2-1; abundance: NA
CDR3nt: TGTGCCAGCAATTTCGCTAGCGGGTCTTACAATGAGCAGTTCTTC; CDR3aa: CASNFASGSYNEQFF; v_gene: TRBV2; d_gene: TRBD2; j_gene: TRBJ2-1; abundance: NA
CDR3nt: TGTGCCAGCGGCTCGGGACAGTTATACACCGGGGAGCTGTTTTTT; CDR3aa: CASGSGQLYTGELFF; v_gene: TRBV6-5; d_gene: TRBD1; j_gene: TRBJ2-2; abundance: NA
CDR3nt: TGCGCCAGCAGCCATGAGGGCGATTTGTTTGATGAGCAGTTCTTC; CDR3aa: CASSHEGDLFDEQFF; v_gene: TRBV4-1; d_gene: NA; j_gene: TRBJ2-1; abundance: NA
CDR3nt: TGTGCCAGCAGCCGGACAGGGGAGAGGCAGTACTTC; CDR3aa: CASSRTGERQYF; v_gene: TRBV5-6; d_gene: TRBD1; j_gene: TRBJ2-7; abundance: NA
CDR3nt: TGTGCCAGCGGGACAGGCACGGGCGAGCAGTACTTC; CDR3aa: CASGTGTGEQYF; v_gene: TRBV18; d_gene: TRBD1; j_gene: TRBJ2-7; abundance: NA
CDR3nt: TGTGCCAGCAGCAAGGACAGGCGGGGTGGCTACACCTTC; CDR3aa: CASSKDRRGGYTF; v_gene: TRBV7-2; d_gene: TRBD1; j_gene: TRBJ1-2; abundance: NA
CDR3nt: TGCGCCAGCAGCAACGATCACGGGACACCCGCTGGAGGAAGCTTC; CDR3aa: CASSNDHGTPAGGSF; v_gene: TRBV5-1; d_gene: NA; j_gene: TRBJ2-7; abundance: NA
CDR3nt: TGTGCCAGCAGCTTTATCCGACAGGTCATTTACGAGCAGTACTTC; CDR3aa: CASSFIRQVIYEQYF; v_gene: TRBV7-9; d_gene: NA; j_gene: TRBJ2-7; abundance: NA
CDR3nt: TGCGCCAGCAGCCAAGATGCGGCAGGGACTATCTATGGCTACACCTTC; CDR3aa: CASSQDAAGTIYGYTF; v_gene: TRBV4-1; d_gene: NA; j_gene: TRBJ1-2; abundance: NA
CDR3nt: TGTGCCAGCAGCAGGACAGGGGGCAATCAGCCCCAGCATTTT; CDR3aa: CASSRTGGNQPQHF; v_gene: TRBV6-4; d_gene: TRBD1; j_gene: TRBJ1-5; abundance: NA
CDR3nt: TGTGCCAGCTCGCGGGACAGCTCCTACGAGCAGTACTTC; CDR3aa: CASSRDSSYEQYF; v_gene: TRBV18; d_gene: NA; j_gene: TRBJ2-7; abundance: NA
CDR3nt: TGTGCCAGTAGTACGGGACTAGCGGGATCATTCGAGACCCAGTACTTC; CDR3aa: CASSTGLAGSFETQYF; v_gene: TRBV19; d_gene: TRBD2; j_gene: TRBJ2-5; abundance: NA
CDR3nt: TGTGCCAGCAGCTTAGCTCTCGGGGATAACTATGGCTACACCTTC; CDR3aa: CASSLALGDNYGYTF; v_gene: TRBV7-8; d_gene: NA; j_gene: TRBJ1-2; abundance: NA
CDR3nt: TGTGCCAGCAGCGTTGACAGGGTGGCGCCTGAAGCTTTCTTT; CDR3aa: CASSVDRVAPEAFF; v_gene: TRBV9; d_gene: TRBD1; j_gene: TRBJ1-1; abundance: NA
CDR3nt: TGTGCCAGCAGTAACGGGGGGGCTCATAATTCACCCCTCCACTTT; CDR3aa: CASSNGGAHNSPLHF; v_gene: TRBV6-1; d_gene: NA; j_gene: TRBJ1-6; abundance: NA
CDR3nt: TGTGCCACCAGCAGAGAGAGAAGGACAGGAGATAATTCACCCCTCCACTTT; CDR3aa: CATSRERRTGDNSPLHF; v_gene: TRBV15; d_gene: TRBD1; j_gene: TRBJ1-6; abundance: NA
CDR3nt: TGCGCCAGCAGCTTGGCAAGCCTAGCGCGAAATGTGGAGACCCAGTACTTC; CDR3aa: CASSLASLARNVETQYF; v_gene: TRBV5-1; d_gene: NA; j_gene: TRBJ2-5; abundance: NA
CDR3nt: TGTGCCATCAGTGAGCCGGGACAGGACTCCTACGAGCAGTACTTC; CDR3aa: CAISEPGQDSYEQYF; v_gene: TRBV10-3; d_gene: TRBD1; j_gene: TRBJ2-7; abundance: NA
CDR3nt: TGTGCCAGTAGTTCACAGGGGGCCCCCGCCGAGCAGTACTTC; CDR3aa: CASSSQGAPAEQYF; v_gene: TRBV19; d_gene: TRBD1; j_gene: TRBJ2-7; abundance: NA
CDR3nt: TGTGCCAGCAGCTCTGGGGGCTTCTATGGCTACACCTTC; CDR3aa: CASSSGGFYGYTF; v_gene: TRBV7-6; d_gene: NA; j_gene: TRBJ1-2; abundance: NA
CDR3nt: TGTGCCAGTAGTTTACAGAGCAATCAGCCCCAGCATTTT; CDR3aa: CASSLQSNQPQHF; v_gene: TRBV19; d_gene: NA; j_gene: TRBJ1-5; abundance: once
CDR3nt: TGTGCCAGCAGCGCCGGGACAGGACTTGGCCCCCGTCTGTACTTC; CDR3aa: CASSAGTGLGPRLYF; v_gene: TRBV7-3; d_gene: TRBD1; j_gene: TRBJ2-7; abundance: NA
CDR3nt: TGTGCCAGCAGCTTGCTTAGGGGAAGGACTGAAGCTTTCTTT; CDR3aa: CASSLLRGRTEAFF; v_gene: TRBV5-6; d_gene: NA; j_gene: TRBJ1-1; abundance: NA
CDR3nt: TGTGCCATCAGTGAGTCCCCAGGCGAGGAAGCTTTCTTT; CDR3aa: CAISESPGEEAFF; v_gene: TRBV10-3; d_gene: NA; j_gene: TRBJ1-1; abundance: NA
CDR3nt: TGTGCCAGCAGCGGGGGCGAGATGGGATATGGCTACACCTTC; CDR3aa: CASSGGEMGYGYTF; v_gene: TRBV4-2; d_gene: NA; j_gene: TRBJ1-2; abundance: NA
CDR3nt: TGTGCCAGCATACGTCGGACAGGGAAGAACACTGAAGCTTTCTTT; CDR3aa: CASIRRTGKNTEAFF; v_gene: TRBV6-5; d_gene: TRBD1; j_gene: TRBJ1-1; abundance: NA
CDR3nt: TGCGCCAGCAGCTTGGGGCCAGGGACAGGGGGGCAAAACACTGAAGCTTTCTTT; CDR3aa: CASSLGPGTGGQNTEAFF; v_gene: TRBV5-1; d_gene: TRBD1; j_gene: TRBJ1-1; abundance: NA
CDR3nt: TGTGCTAGTGGTTTGGGAGCAGGACTAGCGGGAGGGGAAACCGGGGAGCTGTTTTTT; CDR3aa: CASGLGAGLAGGETGELFF; v_gene: TRBV12-5; d_gene: TRBD2; j_gene: TRBJ2-2; abundance: NA
CDR3nt: TGTGCCAGCAGGGAGGACAGAGCGAACACCGGGGAGCTGTTTTTT; CDR3aa: CASREDRANTGELFF; v_gene: TRBV2; d_gene: NA; j_gene: TRBJ2-2; abundance: NA